This is a list of T cell receptor beta chains from one sample in a study of T cell responses to AZD1222 COVID-19 vaccine. Produced via immunoSEQ multiplex PCR; TCRdb's table is partial and in-frame only. The sample consists of about 150,000 clones, 89% of them appearing once. This sample comprised peripheral blood, obtained on day 0 of AZD1222 vaccination. Receptor source: an adult in good health. CDR3s include the opening cysteine and the closing phenylalanine or tryptophan. D genes are given only for firm matches. The listing skips clone size in some rows; elsewhere it reads once, few, many or a size class.

J gene: TRBJ1-1; D gene: -; V gene: TRBV27; clone size: -; CDR3 protein: CASSLLKREGFPTEAFF; CDR3 DNA: TGTGCCAGCAGTTTATTAAAAAGGGAGGGGTTTCCAACTGAAGCTTTCTTT
J gene: TRBJ2-2; D gene: TRBD1; V gene: TRBV28; clone size: -; CDR3 protein: CASSPGGTGIRELFF; CDR3 DNA: TGTGCCAGCAGTCCCGGGGGGACAGGGATCAGGGAGCTGTTTTTT
J gene: TRBJ2-7; D gene: -; V gene: TRBV19; clone size: -; CDR3 protein: CASPLRAHGQYF; CDR3 DNA: TGTGCCAGCCCTCTCCGGGCCCACGGGCAGTACTTC
J gene: TRBJ2-5; D gene: -; V gene: TRBV6-2/TRBV6-3; clone size: once; CDR3 protein: CASSSQETQYF; CDR3 DNA: TGTGCCAGCAGTAGCCAAGAGACCCAGTACTTC
J gene: TRBJ2-1; D gene: -; V gene: TRBV7-9; clone size: -; CDR3 protein: CASSLTGISYNEQFF; CDR3 DNA: TGTGCCAGCAGCCTTACAGGGATCTCCTACAATGAGCAGTTCTTC
J gene: TRBJ2-1; D gene: -; V gene: TRBV20-1; clone size: -; CDR3 protein: CSALNYNEQFF; CDR3 DNA: TGCAGTGCTCTGAATTACAATGAGCAGTTCTTC
J gene: TRBJ2-7; D gene: -; V gene: TRBV9; clone size: few; CDR3 protein: CASSLHRFNEQYF; CDR3 DNA: TGTGCCAGCAGCCTCCACAGGTTTAACGAGCAGTACTTC
J gene: TRBJ2-7; D gene: TRBD1; V gene: TRBV28; clone size: -; CDR3 protein: CASSLPRQGAYEQYF; CDR3 DNA: TGTGCCAGCAGTTTACCCCGCCAGGGGGCCTACGAGCAGTACTTC
J gene: TRBJ2-7; D gene: TRBD1; V gene: TRBV3-1/TRBV3-2; clone size: once; CDR3 protein: CASSPRDSSYEQYF; CDR3 DNA: TGTGCCAGCAGCCCCCGGGACAGCTCCTACGAGCAGTACTTC
J gene: TRBJ2-1; D gene: -; V gene: TRBV5-1; clone size: -; CDR3 protein: CASIGGPGARGTSPYNEQFF; CDR3 DNA: TGCGCCAGCATCGGGGGACCGGGGGCGCGGGGGACTTCGCCCTACAATGAGCAGTTCTTC
J gene: TRBJ1-1; D gene: TRBD1; V gene: TRBV12-3/TRBV12-4; clone size: -; CDR3 protein: CASSLTGMAFF; CDR3 DNA: TGTGCCAGCAGCCTGACAGGGATGGCTTTCTTT
J gene: TRBJ1-2; D gene: -; V gene: TRBV28; clone size: -; CDR3 protein: CASSSSWPNYGYTF; CDR3 DNA: TGTGCCAGCAGTTCGAGTTGGCCAAACTATGGCTACACCTTC
J gene: TRBJ1-1; D gene: TRBD1; V gene: TRBV11-1; clone size: -; CDR3 protein: CASRGQAMNTEAFF; CDR3 DNA: TGTGCCAGCAGGGGACAGGCAATGAACACTGAAGCTTTCTTT
J gene: TRBJ2-5; D gene: TRBD2; V gene: TRBV15; clone size: -; CDR3 protein: CATSRDSVAGGFGETQYF; CDR3 DNA: TGTGCCACCAGCAGAGATTCCGTAGCGGGAGGGTTTGGGGAGACCCAGTACTTC
J gene: TRBJ1-5; D gene: -; V gene: TRBV19; clone size: -; CDR3 protein: CASTSGAAQQPQHF; CDR3 DNA: TGTGCCAGTACATCGGGGGCGGCCCAACAGCCCCAGCATTTT
J gene: TRBJ1-2; D gene: -; V gene: TRBV9; clone size: few; CDR3 protein: CASSVGRDYGYTF; CDR3 DNA: TGTGCCAGCAGCGTAGGACGGGACTATGGCTACACCTTC
J gene: TRBJ2-1; D gene: TRBD2; V gene: TRBV6-2/TRBV6-3; clone size: -; CDR3 protein: CASSEPSGRWNNEQFF; CDR3 DNA: TGTGCCAGCAGCGAACCTAGCGGGAGGTGGAACAATGAGCAGTTCTTC
J gene: TRBJ2-2; D gene: -; V gene: TRBV7-9; clone size: -; CDR3 protein: CASSWRGAGELFF; CDR3 DNA: TGTGCCAGCAGCTGGCGAGGGGCCGGGGAGCTGTTTTTT
J gene: TRBJ2-7; D gene: -; V gene: TRBV3-1/TRBV3-2; clone size: -; CDR3 protein: CASSQVRLPCVHRYEQYF; CDR3 DNA: TGTGCCAGCAGCCAAGTTCGCCTCCCTTGCGTGCACCGCTACGAGCAGTACTTC
J gene: TRBJ2-6; D gene: -; V gene: TRBV7-9; clone size: -; CDR3 protein: CASRTESVANVLTF; CDR3 DNA: TGTGCCAGCAGGACAGAGTCTGTGGCCAACGTCCTGACTTTC
J gene: TRBJ2-3; D gene: -; V gene: TRBV10-3; clone size: -; CDR3 protein: CAIRLTDTQYF; CDR3 DNA: TGTGCCATCAGGCTCACAGATACGCAGTATTTT
J gene: TRBJ2-7; D gene: -; V gene: TRBV19; clone size: -; CDR3 protein: CASRMGPTRDEQYF; CDR3 DNA: TGTGCCAGTAGAATGGGCCCTACCCGGGACGAGCAGTACTTC
J gene: TRBJ1-1; D gene: -; V gene: TRBV6-1; clone size: -; CDR3 protein: CASSAPSGRWNTEAFF; CDR3 DNA: TGTGCCAGCAGTGCCCCCTCCGGGCGGTGGAACACTGAAGCTTTCTTT
J gene: TRBJ2-2; D gene: -; V gene: TRBV10-1; clone size: -; CDR3 protein: CASAQSRTGELFF; CDR3 DNA: TGCGCCAGCGCCCAGAGCAGGACCGGGGAGCTGTTTTTT
J gene: TRBJ2-1; D gene: TRBD1; V gene: TRBV4-3; clone size: -; CDR3 protein: CASSQRRDRGLNEQFF; CDR3 DNA: TGCGCCAGCAGCCAACGGAGGGACAGGGGATTGAATGAGCAGTTCTTC
J gene: TRBJ1-2; D gene: -; V gene: TRBV28; clone size: -; CDR3 protein: CASTSWGDLRYGYTF; CDR3 DNA: TGTGCCAGCACCAGTTGGGGGGATCTTAGATATGGCTACACCTTC
J gene: TRBJ2-7; D gene: -; V gene: TRBV6-2/TRBV6-3; clone size: -; CDR3 protein: CASSNTRLALAFVQYF; CDR3 DNA: TGTGCCAGCAGCAATACCCGGCTAGCGCTAGCCTTTGTGCAGTACTTC
J gene: TRBJ1-6; D gene: -; V gene: TRBV27; clone size: -; CDR3 protein: CASRQRGGRKNSPLHF; CDR3 DNA: TGTGCCAGCAGACAAAGGGGGGGGAGGAAAAATTCACCCCTCCACTTT
J gene: TRBJ2-7; D gene: TRBD1; V gene: TRBV29-1; clone size: -; CDR3 protein: CSVRGTGGRDEQYF; CDR3 DNA: TGCAGCGTTCGTGGGACAGGGGGCAGGGACGAGCAGTACTTC
J gene: TRBJ2-1; D gene: TRBD2; V gene: TRBV7-9; clone size: -; CDR3 protein: CASLRTSAYNEQFF; CDR3 DNA: TGTGCCAGCCTAAGGACTAGCGCCTACAATGAGCAGTTCTTC
J gene: TRBJ1-5; D gene: TRBD1; V gene: TRBV19; clone size: -; CDR3 protein: CASSKGQGAKQPQHF; CDR3 DNA: TGTGCCAGTAGTAAGGGACAGGGGGCGAAACAGCCCCAGCATTTT